This entry is about one T cell receptor beta chain. The sample belongs to a study of blood T cell repertoires in COVID-19. The CDR3 length is 15 residues. With 3 bases clipped from V and 4 bases from J, the junction kept 10 bases outside the gene matches. CDR1 GTSNPN and CDR2 SVGIG come from the germline V gene (reference sequence). Original processing methods: By means of reference gene primer amplification, nucleated cell counts were estimated. Sequencing was performed with immunoSEQ multiplex PCR; in TCRdb, only in-frame clones are kept and a portion is missing. D and trimming were read from the DNA, whereas the V and J calls and clone size are those reported in that table. This repertoire shows approximately 320,000 clones, approximately 85% found once; its top ten account for about 7%.

The sequence came from a human donor in a cohort sampled during active COVID-19. Sequenced material: peripheral blood. The V call is TRBV30, the J call TRBJ1-1; 8 bases agree with TRBD1. As DNA, the CDR3 is TGTGCCTGGAGATCCAAGGACAGGGCCGGCACTGAAGCTTTCTTT. Translated: CAWRSKDRAGTEAFF.